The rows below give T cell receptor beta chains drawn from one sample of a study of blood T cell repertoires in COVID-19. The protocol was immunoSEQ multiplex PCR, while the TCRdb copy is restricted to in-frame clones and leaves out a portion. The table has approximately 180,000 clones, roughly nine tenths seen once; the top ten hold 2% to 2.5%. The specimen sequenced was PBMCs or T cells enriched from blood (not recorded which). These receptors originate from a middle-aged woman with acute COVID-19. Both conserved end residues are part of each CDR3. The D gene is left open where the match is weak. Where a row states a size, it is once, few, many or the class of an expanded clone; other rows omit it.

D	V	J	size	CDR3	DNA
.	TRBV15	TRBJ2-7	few	CATSREHNRNRLRAYEQYF	TGTGCCACCAGCAGAGAGCACAACAGAAATAGGTTGAGAGCCTACGAGCAGTACTTC
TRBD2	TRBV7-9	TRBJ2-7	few	CASSSYASGSSYEQYF	TGTGCCAGCAGCTCGTACGCTAGCGGAAGCTCCTACGAGCAGTACTTC
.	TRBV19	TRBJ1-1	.	CASKQGSYTEAFF	TGTGCCAGTAAACAGGGTTCCTACACTGAAGCTTTCTTT
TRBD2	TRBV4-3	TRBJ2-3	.	CASSQLAGADTQYF	TGCGCCAGCAGCCAACTAGCGGGAGCGGATACGCAGTATTTT
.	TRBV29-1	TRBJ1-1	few	CSVDGNRRGGNTEAFF	TGCAGCGTTGACGGGAATAGGAGGGGTGGTAACACTGAAGCTTTCTTT
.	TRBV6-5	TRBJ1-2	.	CASRRTTQGNGYTF	TGTGCCAGCAGACGAACCACACAGGGAAATGGCTACACCTTC
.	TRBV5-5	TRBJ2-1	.	CASSLPRSRTDNEQFF	TGTGCCAGCAGCTTACCACGGTCGAGGACAGACAATGAGCAGTTCTTC
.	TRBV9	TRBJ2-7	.	CASSVPPEGETSYEQYF	TGTGCCAGCAGCGTACCGCCCGAGGGGGAGACCTCCTACGAGCAGTACTTC
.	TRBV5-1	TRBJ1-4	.	CASSLVGPSSQLFF	TGCGCCAGCAGCTTGGTGGGGCCATCCTCCCAACTGTTTTTT
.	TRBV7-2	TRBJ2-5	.	CASSLVAGSLQETQYF	TGTGCCAGCAGCTTAGTGGCGGGAAGCCTACAAGAGACCCAGTACTTC
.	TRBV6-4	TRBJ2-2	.	CASSEAGTRVTGELFF	TGTGCCAGCAGTGAGGCGGGGACGCGAGTCACCGGGGAGCTGTTTTTT
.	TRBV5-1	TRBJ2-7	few	CASSLTVSYEQYF	TGCGCCAGCAGCCTGACAGTCTCCTACGAGCAGTACTTC
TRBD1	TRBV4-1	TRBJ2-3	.	CASSQVDPGQGWYTQYF	TGCGCCAGCAGCCAAGTGGATCCGGGACAGGGGTGGTACACGCAGTATTTT
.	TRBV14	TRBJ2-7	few	CASSQVGTQYQQYF	TGTGCCAGCAGCCAAGTAGGGACACAGTACCAGCAGTACTTC
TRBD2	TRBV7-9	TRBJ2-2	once	CASSFQPRLARLGTGELFF	TGTGCCAGCAGCTTCCAACCCCGACTAGCCCGGCTGGGCACCGGGGAGCTGTTTTTT
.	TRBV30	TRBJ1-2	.	CAWRDGRDDYGYTF	TGTGCCTGGAGGGACGGGAGGGATGACTATGGCTACACCTTC
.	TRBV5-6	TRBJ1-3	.	CASRATGVGNTIYF	TGTGCCAGCAGAGCGACGGGGGTTGGAAACACCATATATTTT
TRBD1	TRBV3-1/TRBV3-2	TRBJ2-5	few	CASSPGTGGSRETQYF	TGTGCCAGCAGCCCAGGGACAGGGGGGAGCAGGGAGACCCAGTACTTC
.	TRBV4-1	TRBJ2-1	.	CASSQTAGDEQFF	TGCGCCAGCAGCCAAACGGCAGGGGATGAGCAGTTCTTC
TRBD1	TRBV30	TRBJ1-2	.	CAWSGNPGTGVGYGYTF	TGTGCCTGGAGTGGAAACCCCGGGACAGGGGTCGGCTATGGCTACACCTTC
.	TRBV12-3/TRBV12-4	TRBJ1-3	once	CASSPGAGNTIYF	TGTGCCAGCAGTCCAGGGGCGGGAAACACCATATATTTT
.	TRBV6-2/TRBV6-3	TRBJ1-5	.	CASSPHGGRNQPQHF	TGTGCCAGCAGTCCCCACGGCGGTCGCAATCAGCCCCAGCATTTT
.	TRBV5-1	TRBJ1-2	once	CASSLSGRSGIYGYTF	TGCGCCAGCAGCTTGTCAGGCAGGTCGGGAATATATGGCTACACCTTC
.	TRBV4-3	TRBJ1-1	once	CASSQDSGVNTEAFF	TGCGCCAGCAGCCAAGACAGCGGCGTGAACACTGAAGCTTTCTTT
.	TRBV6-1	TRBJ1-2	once	CASSEASIANYGYTF	TGTGCCAGCAGTGAAGCGTCAATAGCTAACTATGGCTACACCTTC
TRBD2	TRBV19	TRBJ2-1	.	CASSIRTSGDEQFF	TGTGCCAGTAGTATTAGGACTAGCGGGGATGAGCAGTTCTTC